The 28 T cell receptor beta chains below all came from one sample that was sequenced in a study of cytomegalovirus exposure and HLA in healthy donors (dated by TCRdb to 2015 to 2018). To prepare the library, the immunoSEQ multiplex PCR assay was applied. The multiplex PCR relied on a mix of 60 forward primers for TCR Vbeta segments and 13 reverse primers for TCR Jbeta segments. What TCRdb holds here is the immuneACCESS table cut down to in-frame rearrangements. Part of the clones is not present; checked against another copy, under half of the missing clones reflect an unresolved V gene, and the others are unexplained. The table for this sample lists approximately 100,000 clones; around 76% of them were counted only once. 10% to 13% of the sample is taken by the ten largest. The sequenced material came from PBMCs. These receptors originate from a woman aged 18 to 35 in good health and CMV-seropositive.

V and J are TRBV5-4 and TRBJ2-1, with 8 bases lining up with TRBD1. The length of the CDR3 is 15 residues. Germline CDR1 SGHNT, CDR2 YYREEE (reference sequence). Losses at the gene ends were 1 base for V and 9 bases for J; bases not matched to a gene: 9. As DNA, the CDR3 is TGTGCCAGCAGCTTGTCTCGGACAGGGATCACTGAGCAGTTCTTC. Amino acids: CASSLSRTGITEQFF.

This rearrangement joins TRBV28 to TRBJ1-2; TRBD1 might be the D (5 bases). This CDR3 spans 13 amino acids. Germline-derived CDR1 and CDR2 are MDHEN and SYDVKM. V was trimmed by 3 bases and J by 2 bases, leaving 7 bases between them. The CDR3 DNA reads as TGTGCCAGCAGTTTCGGGGGGAACTATGGCTACACCTTC. It encodes CASSFGGNYGYTF.

The V gene is TRBV27, the J gene TRBJ2-7; possible D gene TRBD2, 6 bases. This CDR3 has 16 residues. With 0 bases removed from V and 7 bases from J, the gap between germline ends came to 19 bases. Looked up from germline, CDR1 is MNHEY and CDR2 is SMNVEV (reference sequence). The CDR3 sequence is CASSLSSGETSWEQYF. For the CDR3, the DNA is TGTGCCAGCAGTTTATCTTCGGGGGAGACCTCGTGGGAGCAGTACTTC.

This sequence joins TRBV11-2 and TRBJ2-3; tentative D call: TRBD2 (6 bases). V lost 5 bases, J lost 0 bases, and 15 bases lay in between. The CDR3 sequence is 16 residues long. Germline-derived CDR1 and CDR2 are SGHAT and FQNNGV. The CDR3 loop is CASSPLAGSSTDTQYF. For the CDR3, the DNA is TGTGCCAGCAGCCCGTTGGCGGGGTCTAGCACAGATACGCAGTATTTT.

In this sample, this clone turned up a few times. The rearrangement uses TRBV10-3 and TRBJ2-1; unclear D gene. The CDR3 consists of 16 residues. Trimming pared 0 bases from V and 3 bases from J, leaving 12 bases between. CDR1 ENHRY and CDR2 SYGVKD come from the germline V gene. The CDR3 region is CAISESRSAGYNEQFF. The CDR3 DNA reads TGTGCCATCAGTGAGTCTAGGTCCGCAGGCTACAATGAGCAGTTCTTC.

The V gene is TRBV11-1, the J gene TRBJ1-2, with 7 bases that match TRBD1. There are 16 residues in the CDR3. Germline loops: CDR1 SGHAT, CDR2 FQDESV (reference sequence). Trimming cost V 5 bases and J 4 bases; bases outside gene matches: 13. The CDR3 protein is CASSLGAVTGAYGYTF. The CDR3 coding sequence is TGTGCCAGCAGCCTTGGTGCCGTTACAGGGGCCTATGGCTACACCTTC. Full variable domain (missing parts from reference TRBV11-1 and TRBJ1-2): EAEVAQSPRYKITEKSQAVAFWCDPISGHATLYWYRQILGQGPELLVQFQDESVVDDSQLPKDRFSAERLKGVDSTLKIQPAELGDSAMYLCASSLGAVTGAYGYTFGSGTRLTVV.

The gene calls are TRBV5-1 and TRBJ2-5; TRBD2 matches at 10 bases. Germline V gene sequence: CDR1 SGHRS, CDR2 YFSETQ. This CDR3 is built from 14 residues. V shed 2 bases and J 3 bases; nucleotides not matched to a gene: 1. CDR3 amino acids: CASSFGTSEETQYF. The CDR3 nucleotides are TGCGCCAGCAGCTTTGGGACTAGCGAAGAGACCCAGTACTTC. Combining the CDR3 with reference TRBV5-1 and TRBJ2-5 gives the whole variable domain KAGVTQTPRYLIKTRGQQVTLSCSPISGHRSVSWYQQTPGQGLQFLFEYFSETQRNKGNFPGRFSGRQFSNSRSEMNVSTLELGDSALYLCASSFGTSEETQYFGPGTRLLVL.

The CDR3 sequence is CASSLIDYSNQPQHF. Here the CDR3 DNA reads TGTGCCAGCAGCCTAATCGATTATAGCAATCAGCCCCAGCATTTT. This sequence joins TRBV28 and TRBJ1-5; D not certain. Germline V gives CDR1 MDHEN, CDR2 SYDVKM. This CDR3 is built from 15 residues. V shed 6 bases and J shed 0 bases, with 12 bases lying between them.

CDR3 region: CASSPRLPLAGVSGANVLTF. In nucleotides, the CDR3 is TGTGCCAGCAGCCCCCGACTCCCGCTAGCGGGAGTTTCTGGGGCCAACGTCCTGACTTTC. The gene calls are TRBV7-8 and TRBJ2-6, with TRBD2 matching 10 bases. J was trimmed by 1 base and V by 5 bases; bases with no gene match: 14. The CDR3 extends over 20 amino acids. CDR1 SGHVS and CDR2 FQNEAQ come from the germline V gene.

This clone was seen once. The chain carries TRBV10-3 and TRBJ2-1; 13 nucleotides agree with TRBD2. J was trimmed by 12 bases and V by 10 bases; bases with no gene match: 9. The CDR3 length is 13 residues. Germline V lookup: CDR1 ENHRY, CDR2 SYGVKD. The DNA of the CDR3 is TGTGCCACGACCGGGACTAGCGGGAACGGGCAGTTCTTC. Translating gives CATTGTSGNGQFF.

V is TRBV27 and J is TRBJ1-1; tentative D call: TRBD1 (5 bases). The CDR3 has 15 residues. V dropped 3 bases and J dropped 4 bases, with 15 bases sitting between them. The germline gives CDR1 MNHEY, CDR2 SMNVEV (reference sequence). CDR3 nucleotides: TGTGCCAGCAGTTTTGTCCAGGGACTAGGCACTGAAGCTTTCTTT. Its translation: CASSFVQGLGTEAFF.

V and J are TRBV5-1 and TRBJ1-1; D uncertain. The CDR3 length is 15 residues. The germline V gene has CDR1 SGHRS and CDR2 YFSETQ. Trimming cost V 4 bases and J 1 base, with 14 bases left between them. Written as DNA, the CDR3 is TGCGCCAGCAGCCGGGAGGTCAGGTCGAACACTGAAGCTTTCTTT. Its protein is CASSREVRSNTEAFF.

V is TRBV15 and J is TRBJ1-5, with D unclear. CDR3 length equals 15 residues. The V gene's germline CDR1 is LNHNV and CDR2 YYDKDF (reference sequence). V was shortened by 2 bases and J by 1 base, with 9 bases between the two germline ends. CDR3 amino acids: CATSRFTSSNQPQHF. CDR3 DNA sequence: TGTGCCACCAGCAGATTCACTTCCAGCAATCAGCCCCAGCATTTT.

The chain joins TRBV5-1 to TRBJ1-5, with a tentative D call TRBD1 (6 bases). V shed 1 base and J shed 3 bases, with 11 bases lying between them. The CDR3 covers 15 residues. Germline V lookup: CDR1 SGHRS, CDR2 YFSETQ. CDR3 nucleotide sequence: TGCGCCAGCAGCTTGACAGGGAGCTACAATCAGCCCCAGCATTTT. Its translation: CASSLTGSYNQPQHF.

This rearrangement joins TRBV4-1 to TRBJ2-7, with 8 nucleotides matching TRBD2. V lost 0 bases and J lost 2; bases outside the gene matches: 3. The CDR3 runs 15 residues. Looked up from germline, CDR1 is MGHRA and CDR2 is YSYEKL. In nucleotides, the CDR3 is TGCGCCAGCAGCCAAGACACTAGCGGTCCCTACGAGCAGTACTTC. Encoded protein: CASSQDTSGPYEQYF.

The chain carries TRBV5-5 and TRBJ2-1, with 7 bases aligning to TRBD2. CDR1 and CDR2 from the germline V gene are SGHKS and YYEKEE (reference sequence). This CDR3 region has 15 residues. Trimming took 1 base from V and 10 from J; bases not matched to a gene: 11. The CDR3 is CASSLTAERGREQFF. The DNA for the CDR3 is TGTGCCAGCAGCTTGACGGCAGAGCGGGGCCGGGAGCAGTTCTTC.

V gene TRBV10-3 combines with J gene TRBJ2-5; D remains unclear. V lost 6 bases and J lost 2, with 7 bases in between. Germline V gene lookup returns CDR1 ENHRY and CDR2 SYGVKD. The CDR3 loop spans 12 amino acids. The CDR3 bases are TGTGCCATCAGCGGTTTTCAAGAGACCCAGTACTTC. It is translated as CAISGFQETQYF.

This clone was counted only a few times. This sample also contains other DNA sequences that code for the same CDR3. The chain couples TRBV18 to TRBJ1-4; the match to TRBD1 covers 7 bases. J gave up 5 bases and V 3 bases, and 3 bases lay outside the gene matches. Germline values: CDR1 KGHSH, CDR2 LQKENI. The CDR3 contains 14 residues. The CDR3 here is CASSPGRGNEKLFF. The DNA of the CDR3 is TGTGCCAGCTCACCCGGCAGGGGGAATGAAAAACTGTTTTTT.

The V and J genes are TRBV7-7 and TRBJ2-1; the D gene is possibly TRBD2 (5 bases). The CDR3 length is 11 residues. Trimming took off 8 bases at V and 8 bases at J, with 10 bases between the two ends. Germline CDR1 SSHAT, CDR2 FNYEAQ (reference sequence). The CDR3 DNA reads as TGTGCCAGCGGGAGTAGGGATGAGCAGTTCTTC. The encoded protein is CASGSRDEQFF.

CDR3 loop: CASSPLRGGKSGNTIYF. In DNA form, the CDR3 reads TGTGCCAGCTCACCACTAAGAGGTGGCAAATCTGGAAACACCATATATTTT. V is TRBV18 and J is TRBJ1-3; no clear D. Between the trimmed V and J ends, which lost 1 base and 1 base, there was a span of 14 bases. The CDR3 consists of 17 residues. The germline V gene has CDR1 KGHSH and CDR2 LQKENI.

CDR3 region: CASSFGATSRGYTF. In DNA, the CDR3 is TGTGCCAGCAGCTTTGGGGCGACCTCTCGTGGCTACACCTTC. This chain uses TRBV5-6 with TRBJ1-2, with TRBD1 as a possible D gene (5 bases). The V and J ends lost 2 bases and 7 bases respectively, with 15 bases between them. There are 14 residues in the CDR3. The germline V gene has CDR1 SGHDT and CDR2 YYEEEE.

The gene calls are TRBV6-1 and TRBJ2-5, with 7 nucleotides matching TRBD2. The CDR3 length is 15 residues. Germline V lookup: CDR1 MNHNS, CDR2 SASEGT. The V segment lost 8 bases and the J segment 6 bases; nucleotides outside the gene matches: 15. The CDR3 loop reads CASGGGASTLKTQYF. CDR3 DNA: TGTGCCAGCGGGGGAGGGGCATCCACGTTAAAGACCCAGTACTTC.

This clone has only a few counts. The chain uses TRBV9 and TRBJ1-1; 7 bases agree with TRBD1. The CDR3 has 16 amino acids. Germline V CDR1 and CDR2: SGDLS, YYNGEE. Germline trimming cut 4 bases from V and 5 bases from J; bases unmatched to any gene: 14. The CDR3 sequence: CASSRGPGQRLTEAFF. For the CDR3, the DNA is TGTGCCAGCAGCCGAGGTCCGGGACAGCGACTTACTGAAGCTTTCTTT.

This chain links TRBV7-6 with TRBJ2-2, with 7 bases fitting TRBD1. V gave up 1 base and J gave up 2 bases; unmatched junction bases: 1. The CDR3 is 15 residues long. Per germline, CDR1 SGHVS and CDR2 FNYEAQ. CDR3 in amino acids: CASSLGTGNTGELFF. CDR3 DNA sequence: TGTGCCAGCAGCTTAGGGACAGGAAACACCGGGGAGCTGTTTTTT.

The chain combines TRBV11-2 with TRBJ1-4, with D tentatively TRBD1 (6 bases). The CDR3 covers 16 residues. The V gene lost 7 bases and the J gene lost 7 bases, with 22 bases spanning the gap. The germline V gene has CDR1 SGHAT and CDR2 FQNNGV. In DNA form, the CDR3 reads TGTGCCAGCACCCTTGGAAGGGGGATGGGGAGTGAAAAACTGTTTTTT. Translation gives CASTLGRGMGSEKLFF.

V gene TRBV5-1 combines with J gene TRBJ2-3; TRBD2 matches at 10 bases. Germline CDR1 and CDR2: SGHRS and YFSETQ. Trimming at V came to 4 bases and at J to 4 bases, leaving 6 bases not matched to a gene. The CDR3 spans 15 residues. The CDR3 sequence is CASSAQGTSADTQYF. CDR3 DNA: TGCGCCAGCAGCGCCCAGGGGACTAGCGCAGATACGCAGTATTTT.

The rearrangement uses TRBV5-1 and TRBJ1-4, with D maybe TRBD1 (6 bases). The V end lost 0 bases, the J end lost 5 bases, and 8 bases lay between the germline ends. The CDR3 has 14 amino acids. Germline V lookup: CDR1 SGHRS, CDR2 YFSETQ. As DNA, the CDR3 is TGCGCCAGCAGCTTGGGGACAGAGAATGAAAAACTGTTTTTT. This translates into CASSLGTENEKLFF.

This chain joins TRBV19 and TRBJ1-5; possible D gene TRBD1, 5 bases. Germline loops: CDR1 LNHDA, CDR2 SQIVND (reference sequence). Trimming removed 7 bases at V and 9 bases at J, with 19 bases between. The CDR3 contains 14 residues. CDR3 DNA: TGTGCCAGTAACGACAGAACGATCAAGGGGCCCCAGCATTTT. Its translation: CASNDRTIKGPQHF.